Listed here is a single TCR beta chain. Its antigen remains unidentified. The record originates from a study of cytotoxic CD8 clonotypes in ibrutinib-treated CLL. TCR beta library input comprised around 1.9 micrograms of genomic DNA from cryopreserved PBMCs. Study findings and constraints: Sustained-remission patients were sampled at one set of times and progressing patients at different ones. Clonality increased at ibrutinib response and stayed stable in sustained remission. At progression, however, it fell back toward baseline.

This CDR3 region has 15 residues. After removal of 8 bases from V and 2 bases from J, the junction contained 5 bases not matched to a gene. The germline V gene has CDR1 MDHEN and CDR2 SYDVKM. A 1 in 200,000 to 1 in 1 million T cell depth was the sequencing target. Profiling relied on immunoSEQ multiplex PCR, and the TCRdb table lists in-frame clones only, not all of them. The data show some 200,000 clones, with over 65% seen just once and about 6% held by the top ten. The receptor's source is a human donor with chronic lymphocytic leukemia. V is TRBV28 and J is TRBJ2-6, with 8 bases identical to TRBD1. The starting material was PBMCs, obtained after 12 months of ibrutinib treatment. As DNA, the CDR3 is TGTGCCAGCCAGGGACAGGTGGCTGGGGCCAACGTCCTGACTTTC. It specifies CASQGQVAGANVLTF. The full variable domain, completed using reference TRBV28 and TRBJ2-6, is DVKVTQSSRYLVKRTGEKVFLECVQDMDHENMFWYRQDPGLGLRLIYFSYDVKMKEKGDIPEGYSVSREKKERFSLILESASTNQTSMYLCASQGQVAGANVLTFGAGSRLTVL.